The next 32 T cell receptor beta chains were all read from a single sample in a study of cytomegalovirus exposure and HLA in healthy donors. Here immunoSEQ multiplex PCR was the method, and the copy in TCRdb shows in-frame clones only, minus some. Of 150,000 to 200,000 clones listed, roughly 91% are singletons. The sequenced material came from PBMCs. The receptors were sampled from a young man in good health and CMV-seronegative.

The chain combines TRBV5-1 with TRBJ1-1, with 9 bases lining up with TRBD1. V dropped 4 bases and J dropped 6; count of bases not matched to a gene: 10. This CDR3 comprises 15 residues. The germline gives CDR1 SGHRS, CDR2 YFSETQ. CDR3 protein: CASSQTGTGNPEAFF. The CDR3, as DNA: TGCGCCAGCAGCCAGACCGGGACAGGGAATCCTGAAGCTTTCTTT. The full variable domain, its missing parts supplied by reference TRBV5-1 and TRBJ1-1, is KAGVTQTPRYLIKTRGQQVTLSCSPISGHRSVSWYQQTPGQGLQFLFEYFSETQRNKGNFPGRFSGRQFSNSRSEMNVSTLELGDSALYLCASSQTGTGNPEAFFGQGTRLTVV.

The chain combines TRBV7-9 with TRBJ2-2; 8 nucleotides line up with TRBD2. CDR1 is SEHNR, CDR2 FQNEAQ, per germline (reference sequence). This CDR3 has 18 amino acids. V lost 5 bases to trimming and J lost 2 bases; unmatched junction nucleotides: 13. The CDR3 DNA follows: TGTGCCAGCAGCCCGAAGTTGGCGGGAGGACTTAACACCGGGGAGCTGTTTTTT. Protein sequence: CASSPKLAGGLNTGELFF.

This sequence joins TRBV19 and TRBJ1-2; D gene unclear. The CDR3 loop spans 16 amino acids. Trimming took 3 bases from V and 5 from J, leaving 19 bases between them. The germline CDR1 and CDR2 sequences are LNHDA and SQIVND (reference sequence). This chain's CDR3 is CASSMEGDLRWYGYTF. CDR3 DNA: TGTGCCAGTAGTATGGAAGGAGACCTCCGATGGTATGGCTACACCTTC.

This clone was counted a few times. V is TRBV7-9 and J is TRBJ2-7; D is perhaps TRBD1 (6 bases). The CDR3 extends over 16 amino acids. Trimming removed 5 bases from V and 1 base from J, with 18 bases in between. Germline V gives CDR1 SEHNR, CDR2 FQNEAQ (reference sequence). The CDR3 reads CASSRLEEGQSYEQYF. The CDR3 coding sequence is TGTGCCAGCAGCCGACTCGAGGAAGGACAGTCCTACGAGCAGTACTTC.

The genes are TRBV5-6 and TRBJ2-7; a possible D gene is TRBD1 (6 bases). V gave up 3 bases and J gave up 4 bases, with 14 bases separating them. Germline-derived CDR1 and CDR2 are SGHDT and YYEEEE. The CDR3 consists of 14 residues. The CDR3 DNA reads TGTGCCAGCAGCTCCAGGGGTTGGTTTTACGAGCAGTACGTC. Protein product: CASSSRGWFYEQYV.

The gene calls are TRBV2 and TRBJ1-5; D not certain. Germline lookup yields CDR1 SNHLY and CDR2 FYNNEI. The CDR3 sequence is 14 residues long. The V end was cut by 4 bases, the J end by 1 base, with 8 bases between. CDR3 residues: CASSVGVSNQPQHF. The CDR3 DNA is TGTGCCAGCAGTGTCGGGGTGAGCAATCAGCCCCAGCATTTT.

The chain employs TRBV20-1 and TRBJ1-2, with D unclear. The germline CDR1 and CDR2 sequences are DFQATT and SNEGSKA (reference sequence). The ends were cut back, 6 bases at V and 2 bases at J, with 7 bases in the middle. This CDR3 comprises 11 residues. CDR3 residues: CSATVNYGYTF. The DNA for the CDR3 is TGCAGTGCCACGGTAAACTATGGCTACACCTTC.

DNA of the CDR3: TGTGCCAGCAGCTTGGGACAGGGGTTCCAGCCCCAGCATTTT. This translates into CASSLGQGFQPQHF. The V and J genes are TRBV5-6 and TRBJ1-5, with TRBD1 identical over 8 bases. The length of the CDR3 is 14 residues. After removal of 0 bases from V and 7 bases from J, the junction contained 3 bases not matched to a gene. Per the germline V gene, CDR1 is SGHDT and CDR2 is YYEEEE. Based on the CDR3 plus reference TRBV5-6 and TRBJ1-5, the full variable domain is DAGVTQSPTHLIKTRGQQVTLRCSPKSGHDTVSWYQQALGQGPQFIFQYYEEEERQRGNFPDRFSGHQFPNYSSELNVNALLLGDSALYLCASSLGQGFQPQHFGDGTRLSIL.

The chain couples TRBV6-1 to TRBJ2-7; perhaps TRBD2 as D (6 bases). V was pared by 3 bases and J by 3 bases, with 6 bases between. This CDR3 has 12 amino acids. Germline V lookup: CDR1 MNHNS, CDR2 SASEGT. The DNA of the CDR3 is TGTGCCAGCAGTGAGACTAGCTACGAGCAGTACGTC. Its protein is CASSETSYEQYV.

The J gene is TRBJ2-7, the V gene TRBV6-1; 8 nucleotides line up with TRBD2. The J segment lost 0 bases and the V segment lost 7 bases, leaving 2 bases of the junction unmatched. Per the germline V gene, CDR1 is MNHNS and CDR2 is SASEGT. The CDR3 consists of 13 residues. This CDR3 reads CASTGTSSYEQYF. The CDR3 DNA follows: TGTGCCAGCACCGGGACTAGCTCCTACGAGCAGTACTTC.

The chain uses TRBV27 and TRBJ2-3; TRBD1 matches 9 bases. Germline loops: CDR1 MNHEY, CDR2 SMNVEV (reference sequence). Trimming took 4 bases from V and 1 from J; bases not matched to a gene: 0. CDR3 size: 14 residues. CDR3 nucleotide sequence: TGTGCCAGCAGTTGGGACAGGGGCACAGATACGCAGTATTTT. Translation: CASSWDRGTDTQYF.

The J gene is TRBJ1-1, the V gene TRBV5-1; 8 bases align to TRBD1. CDR3 size: 15 residues. Germline assignment: CDR1 SGHRS and CDR2 YFSETQ. V shed 2 bases and J 7 bases; nucleotides not matched to a gene: 10. CDR3 in DNA: TGCGCCAGCAGCTTTATGAGACAGGGGATAGATGAAGCTTTCTTT. Its translation is CASSFMRQGIDEAFF. The full variable domain, in which reference TRBV5-1 and TRBJ1-1 provide the parts outside the CDR3, is KAGVTQTPRYLIKTRGQQVTLSCSPISGHRSVSWYQQTPGQGLQFLFEYFSETQRNKGNFPGRFSGRQFSNSRSEMNVSTLELGDSALYLCASSFMRQGIDEAFFGQGTRLTVV.

CDR3 loop: CAWSGIGSEAFF. CDR3 DNA: TGTGCCTGGAGCGGGATAGGATCTGAAGCTTTCTTT. The chain has TRBV30 and TRBJ1-1; D remains ambiguous. The CDR3 consists of 12 residues. Germline V CDR1 and CDR2: GTSNPN, SVGIG (reference sequence). Trimming stripped 3 bases from V and 6 bases from J, with 11 bases between.

The chain links TRBV14 to TRBJ2-7; possibly TRBD1 for D (6 bases). Looked up from germline, CDR1 is SGHDN and CDR2 is FVKESK. The CDR3 length is 13 residues. V was clipped by 1 base and J by 2 bases, with 6 bases between them. Here the CDR3 DNA reads TGTGCCAGCAGCCAAGGGACAGCCTACGAGCAGTACTTC. It encodes CASSQGTAYEQYF.

V gene TRBV7-6 combines with J gene TRBJ2-1; 10 bases align to TRBD2. V lost 2 bases and J lost 8; bases outside the gene matches: 6. The CDR3 loop spans 15 amino acids. CDR1 SGHVS and CDR2 FNYEAQ come from the germline V gene. In nucleotides, the CDR3 is TGTGCCAGCAGCTTACAACAGCGGGAGGGGGATGAGCAGTTCTTC. This encodes CASSLQQREGDEQFF.

This rearrangement joins TRBV11-2 to TRBJ2-7; D is possibly TRBD2 (6 bases). Germline V CDR1 and CDR2: SGHAT, FQNNGV. The V end lost 3 bases, the J end lost 3 bases, and 6 bases lay between the germline ends. The CDR3 loop spans 12 amino acids. CDR3 in amino acids: CASSLDYYEQYF. DNA of the CDR3: TGTGCCAGCAGCTTGGACTACTACGAGCAGTACTTC.

The genes are TRBV7-2 and TRBJ2-1; a possible D gene is TRBD1 (6 bases). V was trimmed by 5 bases and J by 4 bases, leaving 9 bases between them. Germline V gene data show CDR1 as SGHTA and CDR2 as FQGNSA. The CDR3 totals 13 residues. CDR3: CASSLGQYNEQFF. As DNA, the CDR3 is TGTGCCAGCAGCCTCGGACAGTACAATGAGCAGTTCTTC.

CDR3 nucleotides: TGTGCCACCAGCAGACCAGAACAGGGGGTCGAGCAGTACGTC. Translation gives CATSRPEQGVEQYV. The J gene is TRBJ2-7, the V gene TRBV15; TRBD1 matches 8 bases. The CDR3 has 14 residues. Trimming removed 2 bases from V and 6 bases from J; junction bases left unmatched: 6. CDR1 is LNHNV and CDR2 is YYDKDF in the germline V gene (reference sequence).

The J gene is TRBJ2-5, the V gene TRBV29-1; 7 bases align to TRBD1. V trimming: 6 bases; J trimming: 5 bases; junction bases outside the gene matches: 6. The CDR3 consists of 12 residues. Per germline, CDR1 SQVTM and CDR2 ANQGSEA. The CDR3 DNA reads as TGCAGCGTCTTACAGGGGACGGAGACCCAGTACTTC. It specifies CSVLQGTETQYF.

The chain employs TRBV5-4 and TRBJ2-1; weak D call: TRBD1 (6 bases). The CDR3 is made up of 14 amino acids. Between the trimmed V and J ends, which lost 1 base and 7 bases, there was a span of 12 bases. Looked up from germline, CDR1 is SGHNT and CDR2 is YYREEE (reference sequence). In nucleotides, the CDR3 is TGTGCCAGCAGCTTGATCTTACAGGGAAATGAGCAGTTCTTC. Its translation is CASSLILQGNEQFF.

The J gene is TRBJ1-2, the V gene TRBV5-6; a weak D match, TRBD1 (6 bases). Trimming removed 0 bases from V and 3 bases from J, with 12 bases in between. The CDR3 covers 15 residues. Germline V gives CDR1 SGHDT, CDR2 YYEEEE. CDR3 sequence (DNA): TGTGCCAGCAGCTTGGCCAGGGGAGAACACTATGGCTACACCTTC. Its translation: CASSLARGEHYGYTF. Complete variable domain (other parts from reference TRBV5-6 and TRBJ1-2): DAGVTQSPTHLIKTRGQQVTLRCSPKSGHDTVSWYQQALGQGPQFIFQYYEEEERQRGNFPDRFSGHQFPNYSSELNVNALLLGDSALYLCASSLARGEHYGYTFGSGTRLTVV.

The chain couples TRBV2 to TRBJ2-5; 9 positions match TRBD1. The V segment lost 3 bases and the J segment 1 base; nucleotides outside the gene matches: 6. Germline-derived CDR1 and CDR2 are SNHLY and FYNNEI. The CDR3 spans 16 residues. Here the CDR3 reads CASSDRQGVTQETQYF. The CDR3 DNA reads as TGTGCCAGCAGTGACCGACAGGGGGTGACCCAAGAGACCCAGTACTTC.

The chain joins TRBV30 to TRBJ1-1, with 9 bases identical to TRBD1. Germline V lookup: CDR1 GTSNPN, CDR2 SVGIG (reference sequence). This CDR3 comprises 13 residues. Losses at the gene ends were 5 bases for V and 8 bases for J; bases not matched to a gene: 9. CDR3 sequence reads: CAWGVQGAYEAFF. The CDR3 DNA reads as TGTGCCTGGGGAGTACAGGGGGCATACGAAGCTTTCTTT.

The chain joins TRBV19 to TRBJ1-5, with TRBD1 matching 8 bases. Trimming at V came to 7 bases and at J to 4 bases, leaving 9 bases not matched to a gene. Looked up from germline, CDR1 is LNHDA and CDR2 is SQIVND (reference sequence). This CDR3 is 15 amino acids long. The CDR3 is CASTPGTGSNQPQHF. The CDR3 nucleotides are TGTGCCAGTACCCCAGGGACAGGTTCAAATCAGCCCCAGCATTTT.

The chain links TRBV7-6 to TRBJ2-7, with D maybe TRBD1 (6 bases). V lost 4 bases to trimming and J lost 6 bases, with 13 bases between them. The CDR3 covers 13 residues. The germline gives CDR1 SGHVS, CDR2 FNYEAQ. The CDR3 coding sequence is TGTGCCAGCAGCTCAACACAGGGCCGCGAGCAGTACTTC. Translation gives CASSSTQGREQYF.

This clone was observed a few times. The CDR3 nucleotides read TGTGCCAGCAGTTCCGTACCGGGACACCAAGAGCAGTTCTTC. Amino acid sequence: CASSSVPGHQEQFF. The rearrangement joins TRBV27 to TRBJ2-1; tentatively, D is TRBD1 (6 bases). Between the trimmed V and J ends, which lost 4 bases and 10 bases, there was a span of 17 bases. Germline values: CDR1 MNHEY, CDR2 SMNVEV (reference sequence). This CDR3 region has 14 residues.

The chain uses TRBV7-6 and TRBJ2-5; 14 bases are a match to TRBD2. With 4 bases clipped from V and 12 bases from J, the junction kept 7 bases outside the gene matches. The CDR3 extends over 14 amino acids. Germline V gene data show CDR1 as SGHVS and CDR2 as FNYEAQ. This chain's CDR3 is CASSWGLAGAGKYF. Here the CDR3 DNA reads TGTGCCAGCAGCTGGGGACTAGCGGGAGCCGGAAAGTACTTC.

This clone has only a few counts. The chain has TRBV28 and TRBJ2-7, with 7 nucleotides matching TRBD1. The CDR3 is made up of 15 amino acids. In germline, CDR1 is MDHEN, CDR2 SYDVKM. The ends lost 3 bases at V and 0 bases at J; junction bases unmatched: 5. CDR3 coding DNA: TGTGCCAGCAGTTTTAGGGGACAGCGCTCCTACGAGCAGTACGTC. It specifies CASSFRGQRSYEQYV.

V and J are TRBV6-1 and TRBJ2-1; 9 nucleotides align to TRBD1. V shed 4 bases, J shed 9 bases, and the junction held 7 bases outside the gene matches. The CDR3 totals 14 residues. Germline CDR1 reads MNHNS; CDR2 reads SASEGT. CDR3 sequence reads: CASSGGQGRAEQFF. The CDR3 DNA follows: TGTGCCAGCAGTGGTGGACAGGGGAGGGCTGAGCAGTTCTTC.

The chain couples TRBV5-1 to TRBJ1-2; D gene ambiguous. The germline CDR1 and CDR2 sequences are SGHRS and YFSETQ. V was trimmed by 6 bases and J by 8 bases, leaving 23 bases between them. This CDR3 has 15 residues. The CDR3 DNA reads TGCGCCAGCAATTATGAGGGCAGGCCCGGGGAAGGCTACACCTTC. This gives the protein CASNYEGRPGEGYTF.

The gene calls are TRBV13 and TRBJ1-1; D might be TRBD1 (6 bases). Germline lookup yields CDR1 PRHDT and CDR2 FYEKMQ (reference sequence). V lost 5 bases and J lost 6, with 7 bases in between. This CDR3 comprises 11 residues. CDR3 sequence (DNA): TGTGCCAGCAGCCAGGGGCCTGAAGCTTTCTTT. It specifies CASSQGPEAFF.

The CDR3 loop is CASSEGERVEPLHEQYF. The CDR3 DNA sequence: TGTGCCAGCAGTGAAGGGGAGAGGGTGGAGCCCCTCCACGAGCAGTACTTC. The chain links TRBV6-1 to TRBJ2-7; D perhaps matches TRBD2 (5 bases). Germline V gene data show CDR1 as MNHNS and CDR2 as SASEGT. V lost 1 base and J 5 bases, leaving 21 bases between the germline ends. The CDR3 totals 17 residues.